This passage covers 18 T cell receptor beta chains from one sample sequenced in a study of neurological immune-mediated disorders. Time point reported: technical triplicate 2. MiXCR, applied by TCRdb to the 5' RACE reads, yields one record per CDR3 protein. The sample consists of 25,000 to 35,000 distinct CDR3 sequences, about an eighth of them appearing once. The sequenced material came from CD4+ T cells from blood. These receptors came from a female donor with HTLV-1-associated myelopathy (HAM/TSP).

This clonotype was counted ten times or more. The V and J genes are TRBV28 and TRBJ1-1; perhaps TRBD1 as D (5 bases). The CDR3 has 14 residues. From germline, CDR1 is MDHEN and CDR2 SYDVKM. V was cut by 4 bases and J by 9 bases, with 18 bases left in between. In DNA, the CDR3 is TGTGCCAGCAGTTCCACAAAGGGGATGGGTAAAGCTTTCTTT. Translation: CASSSTKGMGKAFF. Full variable domain (missing parts from reference TRBV28 and TRBJ1-1): DVKVTQSSRYLVKRTGEKVFLECVQDMDHENMFWYRQDPGLGLRLIYFSYDVKMKEKGDIPEGYSVSREKKERFSLILESASTNQTSMYLCASSSTKGMGKAFFGQGTRLTVV.

The V call is TRBV12-3 or TRBV12-4, the J call TRBJ1-6; possibly TRBD1 for D (6 bases). Trimming pared 5 bases from V and 10 bases from J, leaving 12 bases between. The CDR3 runs 13 residues. In nucleotides, the CDR3 is TGTGCCAGCAGTCTCAGGGGAAACTCACCCCTCCACTTT. Translation gives CASSLRGNSPLHF.

This clonotype was observed at least ten times. V and J are TRBV5-4 and TRBJ1-2, with D perhaps TRBD1 (5 bases). Trimming took off 4 bases at V and 2 bases at J, with 12 bases between the two ends. The CDR3 has 14 amino acids. In germline, CDR1 is SGHNT, CDR2 YYREEE (reference sequence). CDR3 residues: CASSPGADNYGYTF. For the CDR3, the DNA is TGTGCCAGCAGCCCTGGGGCAGACAACTATGGCTACACCTTC. Variable domain in full (rest from reference TRBV5-4 and TRBJ1-2): ETGVTQSPTHLIKTRGQQVTLRCSSQSGHNTVSWYQQALGQGPQFIFQYYREEENGRGNFPPRFSGLQFPNYSSELNVNALELDDSALYLCASSPGADNYGYTFGSGTRLTVV.

This clonotype was found many times. The chain recombines TRBV5-6 with TRBJ2-7, with 15 bases aligning to TRBD2. The germline CDR1 and CDR2 sequences are SGHDT and YYEEEE. CDR3 length: 18 amino acids. With V trimmed by 3 bases and J by 2 bases, 9 bases remained unmatched. In DNA form, the CDR3 reads TGTGCCAGCAGCTGGGGGGGACTAGCGGGGGGAGGCCCCTACGAGCAGTACTTC. Translated, it gives CASSWGGLAGGGPYEQYF.

In this sample, this clonotype turned up many times. The chain links TRBV5-1 to TRBJ2-7, with 10 bases matching TRBD2. The CDR3 spans 18 residues. Germline V gene data show CDR1 as SGHRS and CDR2 as YFSETQ. V gave up 0 bases and J gave up 4 bases; unmatched junction bases: 13. The CDR3 DNA reads TGCGCCAGCAGCTTGGCCGCCCCTGGACTAGCGGCGAAGTACGAGCAGTACTTC. Its protein product is CASSLAAPGLAAKYEQYF. The entire variable domain, with the rest obtained from reference TRBV5-1 and TRBJ2-7, is as follows: KAGVTQTPRYLIKTRGQQVTLSCSPISGHRSVSWYQQTPGQGLQFLFEYFSETQRNKGNFPGRFSGRQFSNSRSEMNVSTLELGDSALYLCASSLAAPGLAAKYEQYFGPGTRLTVT.

This clonotype was recorded at least ten times. The V and J genes are TRBV5-1 and TRBJ2-1; D call uncertain. V dropped 8 bases and J dropped 0 bases, with 12 bases sitting between them. Per germline, CDR1 SGHRS and CDR2 YFSETQ. The CDR3 runs 14 residues. The CDR3 loop is CASYPEDSYNEQFF. DNA for the CDR3: TGCGCCAGTTATCCCGAGGACTCCTACAATGAGCAGTTCTTC.

This clonotype was recorded many times. The chain carries TRBV20-1 and TRBJ2-4; the D is unclear. The CDR3 has 16 residues. Deletions cut 4 bases from V and 0 bases from J, with 16 bases between. Germline V gene sequence: CDR1 DFQATT, CDR2 SNEGSKA (reference sequence). CDR3 bases: TGCAGTGCTACTTCGGTACACTCCATAGCCAAAAACATTCAGTACTTC. This sequence encodes CSATSVHSIAKNIQYF.

This clonotype was observed at least ten times. This chain uses TRBV20-1 with TRBJ2-1; D not certain. Between the trimmed V and J ends, which lost 0 bases and 10 bases, there was a span of 4 bases. The CDR3 totals 10 residues. Germline V gene sequence: CDR1 DFQATT, CDR2 SNEGSKA (reference sequence). The CDR3 DNA reads TGCAGTGCTAGAGACATAGAGCAGTTCTTC. It encodes CSARDIEQFF.

This clonotype came up many times. The chain links TRBV29-1 to TRBJ2-5; 9 nucleotides align to TRBD2. The junction had 7 bases not matched to a gene; V was cut back by 4 bases and J by 4 bases. The CDR3 sequence is 14 residues long. Looked up from germline, CDR1 is SQVTM and CDR2 is ANQGSEA. As DNA, the CDR3 is TGCAGCGTTGCCATGGGGACTAGCCGAGAGACCCAGTACTTC. It specifies CSVAMGTSRETQYF.

This clonotype was detected many times. The chain employs TRBV7-2 and TRBJ2-7, with 8 bases lining up with TRBD1. V gave up 3 bases and J gave up 9 bases; unmatched junction bases: 10. Germline loops: CDR1 SGHTA, CDR2 FQGNSA. CDR3 length: 14 residues. The CDR3 loop reads CASSLRQGSPRQYF. CDR3 DNA sequence: TGTGCCAGCAGCTTGAGACAGGGGAGCCCGCGGCAGTACTTC. Variable domain in full (rest from reference TRBV7-2 and TRBJ2-7): GAGVSQSPSNKVTEKGKDVELRCDPISGHTALYWYRQSLGQGLEFLIYFQGNSAPDKSGLPSDRFSAERTGGSVSTLTIQRTQQEDSAVYLCASSLRQGSPRQYFGPGTRLTVT.

A single count supports this clonotype. This sequence joins TRBV29-1 and TRBJ2-3; no definite D call. CDR3 length: 14 amino acids. V dropped 7 bases and J dropped 4 bases, with 18 bases sitting between them. Germline loops: CDR1 SQVTM, CDR2 ANQGSEA. CDR3 region: CSAPGFLGSDTQYF. The CDR3 DNA follows: TGCAGCGCCCCGGGCTTTCTGGGCTCAGATACGCAGTATTTT.

Many counts were recorded for this clonotype. The rearrangement uses TRBV5-1 and TRBJ1-2; unclear D gene. CDR1 and CDR2 from the germline V gene are SGHRS and YFSETQ. V shed 0 bases and J shed 2 bases, with 8 bases lying between them. This CDR3 has 14 amino acids. The CDR3 reads CASSLEVGNYGYTF. The CDR3 nucleotides read TGCGCCAGCAGCTTGGAGGTGGGGAACTATGGCTACACCTTC.

This chain uses TRBV7-3 with TRBJ2-1, with a weak D call TRBD2 (6 bases). With 3 bases removed from V and 9 bases from J, the gap between germline ends came to 18 bases. The CDR3 has 15 residues. Germline loops: CDR1 SGHTA, CDR2 FQGTGA. CDR3 nucleotides: TGTGCCAGCAGCTTCGCGGGGTGGGGGTCCAGTGAGCAGTTCTTC. Its translation: CASSFAGWGSSEQFF.

This clonotype turned up a few times. The genes are TRBV7-3 and TRBJ2-3, with 12 nucleotides matching TRBD2. CDR1 and CDR2 from the germline V gene are SGHTA and FQGTGA. V gave up 5 bases and J gave up 0 bases; unmatched junction bases: 0. The CDR3 is 15 residues long. This CDR3 reads CASSLAGGSTDTQYF. CDR3 in DNA: TGTGCCAGCAGCCTAGCGGGAGGGAGCACAGATACGCAGTATTTT.

This clonotype was recorded at least ten times. The chain couples TRBV20-1 to TRBJ2-5; maybe TRBD2 (5 bases). Germline assignment: CDR1 DFQATT and CDR2 SNEGSKA (reference sequence). Trimming removed 2 bases at V and 2 bases at J, with 6 bases between. The CDR3 is 12 residues long. For the CDR3, the DNA is TGCAGTGCTAGACCGGGACAAGAGACCCAGTACTTC. Its translation: CSARPGQETQYF.

Ten or more counts support this clonotype. The V gene is TRBV12-3 or TRBV12-4, the J gene TRBJ2-6; D gene ambiguous. The CDR3 has 15 residues. Trimming shortened V by 6 bases and J by 2 bases, and 11 bases separated the two germline ends. CDR3 region: CASRYGGTGANVLTF. The CDR3 nucleotides read TGTGCCAGCAGGTACGGTGGTACTGGGGCCAACGTCCTGACTTTC.

This clonotype showed up many times. CDR3 sequence (DNA): TGCAGTGCTAGGGAGGCAGGGGCGGAGACCCAGTACTTC. Translating gives CSAREAGAETQYF. This sequence joins TRBV20-1 and TRBJ2-5, with D tentatively TRBD1 (6 bases). From germline, CDR1 is DFQATT and CDR2 SNEGSKA (reference sequence). V lost 3 bases to trimming and J lost 5 bases, with 13 bases between them. This CDR3 comprises 13 residues.

This clonotype was picked up many times. This chain links TRBV12-3 or TRBV12-4 with TRBJ1-2; TRBD1 agrees at 7 bases. Germline trimming cut 6 bases from V and 2 bases from J; bases unmatched to any gene: 9. The CDR3 covers 15 residues. This chain's CDR3 is CASSGAGQRNYGYTF. CDR3 DNA: TGTGCCAGCAGCGGGGCGGGACAGCGCAACTATGGCTACACCTTC.